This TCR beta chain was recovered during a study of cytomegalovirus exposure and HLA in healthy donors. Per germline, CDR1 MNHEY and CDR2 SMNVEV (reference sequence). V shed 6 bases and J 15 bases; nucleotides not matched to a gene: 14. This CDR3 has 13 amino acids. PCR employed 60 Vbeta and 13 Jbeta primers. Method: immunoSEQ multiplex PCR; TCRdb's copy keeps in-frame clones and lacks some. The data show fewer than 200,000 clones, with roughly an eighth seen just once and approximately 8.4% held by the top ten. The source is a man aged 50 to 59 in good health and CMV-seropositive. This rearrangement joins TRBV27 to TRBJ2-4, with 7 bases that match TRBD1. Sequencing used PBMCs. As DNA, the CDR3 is TGTGCCAGCAGCCTACGGGACAGTGCTAATAGGTACTTC. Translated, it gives CASSLRDSANRYF.